These 28 T cell receptor beta chains came from one sample sequenced in a study of T cells in Graves' hyperthyroidism and ophthalmopathy. The CDR3 regions of TCR beta were amplified from RNA transcripts. RT-PCR in the first round (using the HTBI primer set) targeted the TCR CDR3. In TCRdb, the multiplex PCR reads were re-called with MiXCR into one record per CDR3 protein. The repertoire includes over 150,000 distinct CDR3 sequences, around a sixth of them detected once, and more than 50% sits in the top ten. Sample: blood. These receptors were obtained from a woman aged 50 to 65 with Graves' hyperthyroidism.

The genes are TRBV28 and TRBJ1-6, with D unresolved. V shed 8 bases and J shed 6 bases, with 14 bases lying between them. Germline loops: CDR1 MDHEN, CDR2 SYDVKM. The CDR3 consists of 14 residues. The CDR3: CASVAARVNSPLHF. The CDR3 region has the DNA TGTGCCAGCGTGGCGGCGCGAGTTAATTCACCCCTCCACTTT.

The chain couples TRBV20-1 to TRBJ1-4, with a possible D match to TRBD1 (6 bases). The CDR3 extends over 13 amino acids. The V end lost 5 bases, the J end lost 4 bases, and 11 bases lay between the germline ends. The V gene's germline CDR1 is DFQATT and CDR2 SNEGSKA (reference sequence). The CDR3 DNA reads TGCAGTGCTTCGGGACAAGTTAATGAAAAACTGTTTTTT. Translating gives CSASGQVNEKLFF.

This clonotype showed up many times. A read error may produce the germline difference seen at one junction end. The chain uses TRBV7-7 and TRBJ2-5; 7 bases are a match to TRBD2. CDR3 length: 16 amino acids. CDR1 SSHAT and CDR2 FNYEAQ come from the germline V gene (reference sequence). The CDR3 DNA reads TGTGCTAGCAGCTTAGGCTTAGCGGGTCTACAAGAGACCCAGTACTTC. Its protein product is CASSLGLAGLQETQYF.

The chain joins TRBV19 to TRBJ1-5; a possible D gene is TRBD1 (5 bases). The germline V gene has CDR1 LNHDA and CDR2 SQIVND (reference sequence). The CDR3 runs 15 residues. With 6 bases removed from V and 3 bases from J, the gap between germline ends came to 15 bases. As DNA, the CDR3 is TGTGCCAGTAGAACCAGGGCCGCCAACAATCAGCCCCAGCATTTT. As protein: CASRTRAANNQPQHF.

The chain joins TRBV9 to TRBJ2-1; unclear D gene. This CDR3 is built from 15 residues. Germline values: CDR1 SGDLS, CDR2 YYNGEE. V gave up 5 bases and J gave up 0 bases, with 12 bases separating them. The CDR3 here is CASSGQASSYNEQFF. The CDR3 DNA reads TGTGCCAGCAGTGGGCAGGCCAGCTCCTACAATGAGCAGTTCTTC.

This clonotype appeared many times. The rearrangement uses TRBV11-2 and TRBJ2-5; 9 bases fit TRBD2. The CDR3 length is 16 residues. V dropped 5 bases and J dropped 4; count of bases not matched to a gene: 11. From germline, CDR1 is SGHAT and CDR2 FQNNGV. CDR3 coding DNA: TGTGCCAGCAGCATCCAGGTAGCGGGAGAACGAGAGACCCAGTACTTC. This codes for CASSIQVAGERETQYF.

The chain links TRBV20-1 to TRBJ2-7, with D perhaps TRBD1 or TRBD2 (5 bases each). From germline, CDR1 is DFQATT and CDR2 SNEGSKA (reference sequence). The CDR3 has 13 amino acids. V lost 2 bases to trimming and J lost 6 bases, with 14 bases between them. CDR3 residues: CSARWTGTGEQYF. The CDR3 nucleotides read TGCAGTGCTAGATGGACTGGGACGGGCGAGCAGTACTTC.

This clonotype was detected many times. V is TRBV12-3 or TRBV12-4 and J is TRBJ2-7, with a tentative D call TRBD1 (6 bases). V was pared by 2 bases and J by 2 bases, with 10 bases between. The CDR3 runs 14 residues. CDR3 amino acids: CASSLMGAPYEQYF. CDR3 bases: TGTGCCAGCAGTTTAATGGGGGCCCCCTACGAGCAGTACTTC.

CDR3 loop: CASSQDSLSYNEQFF. The CDR3 region has the DNA TGCGCCAGCAGCCAAGATTCACTCTCCTACAATGAGCAGTTCTTC. V and J are TRBV4-1 and TRBJ2-1; D is unresolved. The CDR3 extends over 15 amino acids. CDR1 and CDR2 from the germline V gene are MGHRA and YSYEKL. V was clipped by 0 bases and J by 0 bases, with 6 bases between them.

This clonotype turned up a few times. This chain links TRBV10-3 with TRBJ1-6, with D possibly being TRBD1 (5 bases). Trimming removed 9 bases from V and 12 bases from J, with 21 bases in between. The CDR3 has 14 amino acids. The germline V gene encodes CDR1 ENHRY and CDR2 SYGVKD. CDR3 nucleotides: TGTGCCATACGTGAGTTGTCGGACACCGGACCCCTCCACTTT. This translates into CAIRELSDTGPLHF.

This clonotype was detected a few times. The chain is built from TRBV19 and TRBJ2-1; weak D call: TRBD1 (6 bases). The germline V and J ends were trimmed by 4 bases and 7 bases, with 14 bases remaining between them. The CDR3 runs to 14 residues. CDR1 and CDR2 (germline): LNHDA, SQIVND (reference sequence). The CDR3 loop reads CASSKKTGVNEQFF. Here the CDR3 DNA reads TGTGCCAGTAGTAAGAAGACAGGAGTGAATGAGCAGTTCTTC. The entire variable domain, with the rest obtained from reference TRBV19 and TRBJ2-1, is as follows: DGGITQSPKYLFRKEGQNVTLSCEQNLNHDAMYWYRQDPGQGLRLIYYSQIVNDFQKGDIAEGYSVSREKKESFPLTVTSAQKNPTAFYLCASSKKTGVNEQFFGPGTRLTVL.

This clonotype showed up just a few times. The genes are TRBV7-6 and TRBJ2-6; 8 nucleotides align to TRBD2. With V trimmed by 4 bases and J by 0 bases, 8 bases remained unmatched. CDR1 is SGHVS, CDR2 FNYEAQ, per germline. The CDR3 is 18 amino acids. The CDR3 nucleotides are TGTGCCAGCAGCTACGGGGCGGGGGGTAGCTCTGGGGCCAACGTCCTGACTTTC. Protein sequence: CASSYGAGGSSGANVLTF.

This clonotype was recorded at least ten times. V and J are TRBV7-3 and TRBJ2-5; 7 nucleotides line up with TRBD1. CDR1 is SGHTA and CDR2 is FQGTGA in the germline V gene. The V gene end was trimmed by 6 bases and the J gene end by 2 bases; junction bases not matched to a gene: 3. The CDR3 runs 13 residues. This chain's CDR3 is CASSTGVQETQYF. CDR3 in DNA: TGTGCCAGCAGTACAGGGGTACAAGAGACCCAGTACTTC. Full variable domain (remainder filled in from reference TRBV7-3 and TRBJ2-5): GAGVSQTPSNKVTEKGKYVELRCDPISGHTALYWYRQSLGQGPEFLIYFQGTGAADDSGLPNDRFFAVRPEGSVSTLKIQRTERGDSAVYLCASSTGVQETQYFGPGTRLLVL.

There are many counts of this clonotype. The chain employs TRBV2 and TRBJ2-7, with 7 bases matching TRBD1. This CDR3 is built from 14 residues. The J segment lost 3 bases and the V segment lost 6 bases, leaving 8 bases of the junction unmatched. In germline, CDR1 is SNHLY, CDR2 FYNNEI. CDR3 sequence (DNA): TGTGCCAGCAGCAAGCTTCCAGGGGGCTACGAGCAGTACTTC. Translating gives CASSKLPGGYEQYF.

Regarding this clonotype: A much larger clone lies a single base off, so this may be a read error. The rearrangement joins TRBV28 to TRBJ1-2; weak D call: TRBD1 (6 bases). The CDR3 runs 16 residues. Germline loops: CDR1 MDHEN, CDR2 SYDVKM. CDR3 protein: CPSSLVGPGANYGYTF. The CDR3 DNA reads as TGTCCCAGCAGTTTAGTGGGGCCAGGGGCTAACTATGGCTACACCTTC.

This clonotype was recorded at least ten times. The gene calls are TRBV19 and TRBJ2-1; 11 bases are a match to TRBD2. This CDR3 spans 18 amino acids. V lost 1 base and J lost 0; bases outside the gene matches: 5. Germline assignment: CDR1 LNHDA and CDR2 SQIVND (reference sequence). DNA of the CDR3: TGTGCCAGTAGTATAGGCTTCACTAGCGGGAGCTCCTACAATGAGCAGTTCTTC. The encoded protein is CASSIGFTSGSSYNEQFF. The complete variable domain, with remaining parts taken from reference TRBV19 and TRBJ2-1, reads DGGITQSPKYLFRKEGQNVTLSCEQNLNHDAMYWYRQDPGQGLRLIYYSQIVNDFQKGDIAEGYSVSREKKESFPLTVTSAQKNPTAFYLCASSIGFTSGSSYNEQFFGPGTRLTVL.

This clonotype has ten or more counts. This CDR3 is CSVEDRPSYEQYF. The CDR3 coding sequence is TGCAGCGTTGAAGATCGACCGAGCTACGAGCAGTACTTC. This chain uses TRBV29-1 with TRBJ2-7, with D unclear. This CDR3 spans 13 amino acids. Germline V CDR1 and CDR2: SQVTM, ANQGSEA. Trimming pared 0 bases from V and 3 bases from J, leaving 9 bases between.

In its sample, this clonotype was seen many times. The genes are TRBV11-2 and TRBJ2-5, with 9 positions matching TRBD1. Germline trimming cut 4 bases from V and 2 bases from J; bases unmatched to any gene: 2. This CDR3 is 14 amino acids long. CDR1 and CDR2 from the germline V gene are SGHAT and FQNNGV. In DNA, the CDR3 is TGTGCCAGCAGCTCCGGGACAGGGCAAGAGACCCAGTACTTC. Translated: CASSSGTGQETQYF.

The chain recombines TRBV6-2 or TRBV6-3 with TRBJ1-2; no definite D call. Germline V lookup: CDR1 MNHEY, CDR2 SVGEGT. CDR3 length: 14 residues. Trimming cost V 3 bases and J 4 bases, with 12 bases left between them. The CDR3 nucleotides are TGTGCCAGCAGTTATTTAGCAGCTTCCTATGGCTACACCTTC. Protein: CASSYLAASYGYTF.

The chain has TRBV2 and TRBJ2-2, with a weak D call TRBD1 (5 bases). V shed 4 bases and J shed 3 bases, with 12 bases lying between them. The CDR3 runs 15 residues. Per the germline V gene, CDR1 is SNHLY and CDR2 is FYNNEI. Here the CDR3 DNA reads TGTGCCAGCAGTGGACAGACCCGAGACACCGGGGAGCTGTTTTTT. Amino acid sequence: CASSGQTRDTGELFF.

Only one count was recorded for this clonotype. The CDR3 protein is CASRRTPGGNTEAFF. CDR3 nucleotide sequence: TGTGCCAGCAGGCGGACCCCGGGTGGGAACACTGAAGCTTTCTTT. This chain links TRBV12-3 or TRBV12-4 with TRBJ1-1; no clear D. The CDR3 is 15 residues long. V was trimmed by 6 bases and J by 1 base, leaving 15 bases between them.

This clonotype was observed many times. Sequence at one end of the junction differs from germline and may be a read error. The chain is built from TRBV7-7 and TRBJ2-5; the match to TRBD2 covers 9 bases. This CDR3 is 16 amino acids long. Germline V gene lookup returns CDR1 SSHAT and CDR2 FNYEAQ (reference sequence). CDR3 nucleotides: TGTGCTAGCAGCTTTGGGCTAGCGGGGCCTCAAGAGACCCAGTACTTC. Translation gives CASSFGLAGPQETQYF.

This chain connects TRBV18 to TRBJ2-1, with D maybe TRBD2 (6 bases). CDR3 length: 12 residues. CDR1 and CDR2 (germline): KGHSH, LQKENI. The V and J ends lost 3 bases and 11 bases respectively, with 11 bases between them. The CDR3 here is CASSPISGKQFF. The DNA of the CDR3 is TGTGCCAGCTCACCCATTAGCGGAAAGCAGTTCTTC.

Many counts were recorded for this clonotype. The chain employs TRBV12-3 or TRBV12-4 and TRBJ1-5; D is possibly TRBD1 (5 bases). The germline V and J ends were trimmed by 7 bases and 7 bases, with 11 bases remaining between them. The CDR3 sequence is 12 residues long. CDR3 loop: CASTGGGQPQHF. The CDR3 DNA sequence: TGTGCCAGCACCGGGGGAGGACAGCCCCAGCATTTT.

In this sample, this clonotype turned up many times. This chain joins TRBV24-1 and TRBJ1-1; D is undetermined. The CDR3 extends over 13 amino acids. Germline V gene lookup returns CDR1 KGHDR and CDR2 SFDVKD. Trimming pared 7 bases from V and 1 base from J, leaving 9 bases between. The CDR3 loop reads CATSGSWNTEAFF. CDR3 nucleotide sequence: TGTGCCACCAGCGGCAGCTGGAACACTGAAGCTTTCTTT.

About this clonotype itself: Possible read error: a much larger clone is one base away. This likely comes from a read error, as the CDR3 has no conserved phenylalanine or tryptophan at its end. The J gene is TRBJ1-2, the V gene TRBV6-5, with D possibly matching TRBD1 (6 bases). The CDR3 has 14 residues. The ends were cut back, 4 bases at V and 4 bases at J, with 13 bases in the middle. CDR1 MNHEY and CDR2 SVGAGI come from the germline V gene. The CDR3 loop is CASSLLTGTYGYTL. CDR3 DNA: TGTGCCAGCAGTTTACTCACAGGGACCTATGGCTACACCCTC.

This chain uses TRBV3-1 with TRBJ2-7; 14 positions match TRBD2. This CDR3 has 17 residues. The germline V gene encodes CDR1 LGHDT and CDR2 YNNKEL (reference sequence). Losses at the gene ends were 1 base for V and 4 bases for J; bases not matched to a gene: 6. The DNA for the CDR3 is TGTGCCAGCAGCCAAGCGGGACTAGCGGGAGAATCGTACGAGCAGTACTTC. This sequence encodes CASSQAGLAGESYEQYF.

This clonotype was counted a few times. V is TRBV6-4 and J is TRBJ1-1, with D hard to call. With 0 bases removed from V and 4 bases from J, the gap between germline ends came to 9 bases. Germline-derived CDR1 and CDR2 are MRHNA and SNTAGT. The CDR3 is 14 residues long. CDR3 amino acids: CASSDSAESTEAFF. CDR3 sequence (DNA): TGTGCCAGCAGTGACTCTGCAGAGTCCACTGAAGCTTTCTTT.